The 18 T cell receptor beta chains listed next were all sequenced from one sample in a study of molecular identifiers for immune sequencing clone quantification. TCRdb fed the PCR reads into MiXCR, producing one record per CDR3 protein. The sample contains hundreds of thousands of distinct CDR3 sequences, 20% to 25% of which appear only once. The sequencing input was naive CD8+ T cells from blood, with Jurkat cell RNA spiked in. Subset specified: FACS-sorted CD8+CD4-CCR7+CD45RA+ naive T cells. These receptor sequences come from a human donor in good health. Some libraries in this study had Jurkat cell RNA spiked in.

This clonotype was found many times. The chain is built from TRBV28 and TRBJ1-3; D possibly corresponds to TRBD1 (6 bases). Trimming cost V 4 bases and J 4 bases, with 11 bases left between them. CDR3 length equals 14 residues. Germline CDR1 MDHEN, CDR2 SYDVKM. DNA of the CDR3: TGTGCCAGCAGTTCGGACAGTTTCGGAAACACCATATATTTT. Translating it yields CASSSDSFGNTIYF.

With respect to this clonotype: Since a much larger clone is just one base distant, this may be a read error. The genes are TRBV7-9 and TRBJ1-2; D call uncertain. The CDR3 sequence is 16 residues long. V was trimmed by 1 base and J by 5 bases, leaving 17 bases between them. Germline assignment: CDR1 SEHNR and CDR2 FQNEAQ (reference sequence). The CDR3 DNA reads TGTGCCAGCAGCTTAGGTAGGGCAGACGTTCGATATGGCTACACCTTC. This gives the protein CASSLGRADVRYGYTF.

Concerning this clonotype itself: A much larger clone differs by one base, so this may be a read error. The chain employs TRBV3-1 and TRBJ2-5, with D tentatively TRBD1 (5 bases). The germline V gene has CDR1 LGHDT and CDR2 YNNKEL (reference sequence). The CDR3 runs 14 residues. The CDR3, as DNA: TGTGCCAGCGGCCAGCACACAGGATCCGAGACCCAGTACTTC. Protein sequence: CASGQHTGSETQYF.

This clonotype was seen ten or more times. The chain has TRBV20-1 and TRBJ2-1, with D hard to call. The CDR3 sequence is 13 residues long. Germline V lookup: CDR1 DFQATT, CDR2 SNEGSKA (reference sequence). Trimming took off 4 bases at V and 4 bases at J, with 11 bases between the two ends. The CDR3 loop is CSAIRASYNEQFF. CDR3 nucleotides: TGCAGTGCTATAAGGGCTTCTTACAATGAGCAGTTCTTC.

As regards this clonotype: A much larger clone lies a single base off, so this may be a read error. The chain employs TRBV28 and TRBJ2-7, with D maybe TRBD2 (7 bases). This CDR3 is 15 amino acids long. The germline V and J ends were trimmed by 2 bases and 3 bases, with 14 bases remaining between them. Germline loops: CDR1 MDHEN, CDR2 SYDVKM. In DNA form, the CDR3 reads TGTGCCAGCAGTTTACCCGGCGGGGGCTTCTACGAGCAGTACTTC. Amino acids: CASSLPGGGFYEQYF.

This clonotype has just a few counts. This CDR3 reads CASSIGLGADTQYF. The CDR3 DNA follows: TGTGCCAGTAGTATCGGCCTAGGGGCAGATACGCAGTATTTT. The chain combines TRBV19 with TRBJ2-3; a weak D match, TRBD1 (5 bases). V lost 3 bases and J lost 4, with 11 bases in between. Germline V lookup: CDR1 LNHDA, CDR2 SQIVND (reference sequence). The CDR3 contains 14 residues.

This clonotype was counted many times. The J gene is TRBJ2-3, the V gene TRBV20-1, with D possibly matching TRBD1 (5 bases). This CDR3 comprises 15 residues. V was trimmed by 2 bases and J by 2 bases, leaving 14 bases between them. Germline V lookup: CDR1 DFQATT, CDR2 SNEGSKA (reference sequence). CDR3 in DNA: TGCAGTGCTAGACCCGACAGTGCAGACACAGATACGCAGTATTTT. It specifies CSARPDSADTDTQYF.

This clonotype showed up many times. V usage is TRBV13 and J usage is TRBJ2-2; 8 bases line up with TRBD1. The CDR3 length is 15 residues. Looked up from germline, CDR1 is PRHDT and CDR2 is FYEKMQ (reference sequence). V lost 5 bases to trimming and J lost 7 bases; unmatched junction nucleotides: 9. The CDR3 sequence is CASSHYQGAHGELFF. In nucleotides, the CDR3 is TGTGCCAGCAGCCACTACCAGGGGGCCCACGGGGAGCTGTTTTTT.

This clonotype was counted between two and nine times. The rearrangement joins TRBV20-1 to TRBJ2-5; 11 bases match TRBD2. The germline V gene has CDR1 DFQATT and CDR2 SNEGSKA (reference sequence). The CDR3 is 15 residues long. V dropped 3 bases and J dropped 6; count of bases not matched to a gene: 9. CDR3 sequence (DNA): TGCAGTGCTAGCGAAACAACTAGCGGGAGACAGACCCAGTACTTC. Translated: CSASETTSGRQTQYF.

This clonotype was recorded many times. This chain joins TRBV7-9 and TRBJ2-6; possibly TRBD1 for D (6 bases). Trimming left V 5 bases short and J 2 bases short, with 16 bases between. The CDR3 has 17 amino acids. The germline CDR1 and CDR2 sequences are SEHNR and FQNEAQ (reference sequence). CDR3 sequence reads: CASSPPGHPPGANVLTF. The CDR3 nucleotides read TGTGCCAGCAGCCCACCGGGACACCCGCCTGGGGCCAACGTCCTGACTTTC.

Concerning this clonotype itself: A much bigger clone sits one base away, suggesting this may be a read error. J is TRBJ1-1 and V is TRBV4-1, with D possibly TRBD1 on 6 matching bases. This CDR3 has 14 amino acids. Trimming pared 4 bases from V and 6 bases from J, leaving 15 bases between. Germline V gene data show CDR1 as MGHRA and CDR2 as YSYEKL. CDR3 sequence (DNA): TGCGCCAGCAGCCTAGAGGACAGCCGGGCTGAAGCTTTCTTT. Its protein product is CASSLEDSRAEAFF.

This clonotype was recorded many times. The chain carries TRBV7-9 and TRBJ2-7, with TRBD1 matching 9 bases. There are 18 residues in the CDR3. In germline, CDR1 is SEHNR, CDR2 FQNEAQ (reference sequence). The J segment lost 4 bases and the V segment lost 5 bases, leaving 18 bases of the junction unmatched. For the CDR3, the DNA is TGTGCCAGCAGCCCTAGGACAGGGGCGACTGCCCGGGGATACGAGCAGTACTTC. It yields the protein CASSPRTGATARGYEQYF.

This clonotype was observed at least ten times. V usage is TRBV6-1 and J usage is TRBJ1-5; the D gene is possibly TRBD1 (5 bases). V dropped 7 bases and J dropped 5 bases, with 15 bases sitting between them. Germline lookup yields CDR1 MNHNS and CDR2 SASEGT. This CDR3 comprises 14 residues. The CDR3 DNA is TGTGCCAGCATTAGCAGGGAGGGCCATCAGCCCCAGCATTTT. Translation gives CASISREGHQPQHF.

The sample holds many counts of this clonotype. The chain links TRBV29-1 to TRBJ1-2, with TRBD1 matching 7 bases. CDR3 length: 12 residues. V lost 8 bases to trimming and J lost 12 bases; unmatched junction nucleotides: 15. Germline values: CDR1 SQVTM, CDR2 ANQGSEA. CDR3 sequence (DNA): TGCAGCATCCAATCGGGACAGACCTTTAACACCTTC. This translates into CSIQSGQTFNTF. Filled out from reference TRBV29-1 and TRBJ1-2, the complete variable domain reads SAVISQKPSRDICQRGTSLTIQCQVDSQVTMMFWYRQQPGQSLTLIATANQGSEATYESGFVIDKFPISRPNLTFSTLTVSNMSPEDSSIYLCSIQSGQTFNTFGSGTRLTVV.

This clonotype came up many times. The rearrangement uses TRBV7-3 and TRBJ2-1; D unresolved. The germline V gene encodes CDR1 SGHTA and CDR2 FQGTGA. Trimming left V 2 bases short and J 6 bases short, with 11 bases between. CDR3 length equals 14 residues. CDR3 bases: TGTGCCAGCAGCTTAGGGGTCCTGAGCAATGAGCAGTTCTTC. Translation: CASSLGVLSNEQFF.

This clonotype was seen at least ten times. The chain recombines TRBV7-9 with TRBJ2-1; 7 nucleotides match TRBD1. Trimming took 5 bases from V and 6 from J; bases not matched to a gene: 10. Germline assignment: CDR1 SEHNR and CDR2 FQNEAQ (reference sequence). The CDR3 sequence is 15 residues long. The CDR3 DNA reads TGTGCCAGCAGCGTCGACAGGGATACACGCAATGAGCAGTTCTTC. Protein: CASSVDRDTRNEQFF. The whole variable domain, remainder taken from reference TRBV7-9 and TRBJ2-1, is DTGVSQNPRHKITKRGQNVTFRCDPISEHNRLYWYRQTLGQGPEFLTYFQNEAQLEKSRLLSDRFSAERPKGSFSTLEIQRTEQGDSAMYLCASSVDRDTRNEQFFGPGTRLTVL.

The chain links TRBV11-2 to TRBJ2-2; D unclear. The CDR3 is 14 amino acids. CDR1 is SGHAT and CDR2 is FQNNGV in the germline V gene. The V gene lost 6 bases and the J gene lost 1 base, with 9 bases spanning the gap. The CDR3 DNA reads TGTGCCAGCAGTCCGGACGGGAACACCGGGGAGCTGTTTTTT. Protein sequence: CASSPDGNTGELFF.

This CDR3 is CASSRTSGPSYEQYF. The CDR3 region has the DNA TGTGCCAGCAGCCGGACTAGCGGGCCCTCCTACGAGCAGTACTTC. This chain joins TRBV14 and TRBJ2-7; 11 bases agree with TRBD2. The junction had 2 bases not matched to a gene; V was cut back by 4 bases and J by 0 bases. Germline V lookup: CDR1 SGHDN, CDR2 FVKESK. The CDR3 consists of 15 residues.